This TCR beta chain came from a study of control samples from healthy donors and cancer patients. Produced via immunoSEQ multiplex PCR; TCRdb's table is partial and in-frame only. Of some 160,000 clones in the sample, 85% to 95% were seen once. The source of this sequence is a woman aged 35 to 49 in good health. Material: blood.

CDR3 bases: TGTGCCATCAGTGAGTCGATGGTTACTGAAGCTTTCTTT. Residues: CAISESMVTEAFF. This chain joins TRBV10-3 and TRBJ1-1; D remains ambiguous. The CDR3 length is 13 residues. V was clipped by 0 bases and J by 5 bases, with 7 bases between them. Germline V gene data show CDR1 as ENHRY and CDR2 as SYGVKD.